These 19 T cell receptor beta chains came from one sample sequenced in a study of T cell responses to AZD1222 COVID-19 vaccine. TCRdb's table, derived via immunoSEQ multiplex PCR, lists solely in-frame clones and lacks some. The sample contains tens of thousands of clones, approximately 80% of which appear only once. Sample: peripheral blood, taken on day 0 of AZD1222 vaccination. The origin of the receptors is an adult in good health.

The chain joins TRBV18 to TRBJ2-3, with 7 bases aligning to TRBD2. This CDR3 has 16 amino acids. The V segment lost 6 bases and the J segment 0 bases; nucleotides outside the gene matches: 9. CDR1 and CDR2 from the germline V gene are KGHSH and LQKENI. CDR3 residues: CASSPASGASTDTQYF. DNA for the CDR3: TGTGCCAGCTCGCCCGCCAGCGGGGCCAGCACAGATACGCAGTATTTT.

This clone was seen a single time. The chain carries TRBV21-1 and TRBJ2-7. TRBV21-1 is termed a pseudogene. The CDR3 contains 12 residues. CDR3 region: CASTPKGYEQYF. The CDR3 DNA reads TGTGCCAGCACCCCCAAGGGCTACGAGCAGTACTTC.

The rearrangement joins TRBV3-1 (or the pseudogene TRBV3-2) to TRBJ1-5, with D unclear. This CDR3 comprises 13 residues. Trimming cost V 1 base and J 3 bases, with 4 bases left between them. Per the germline V gene, CDR1 is LGHDT and CDR2 is YNNKEL (reference sequence). The CDR3 region has the DNA TGTGCCAGCAGCCAAGGTCACAATCAGCCCCAGCATTTT. As protein: CASSQGHNQPQHF.

This clone came up a few times. The genes are TRBV3-1 (or the pseudogene TRBV3-2) and TRBJ2-7; D call uncertain. This CDR3 region has 15 residues. V lost 0 bases to trimming and J lost 7 bases, with 16 bases between them. Per the germline V gene, CDR1 is LGHDT and CDR2 is YNNKEL (reference sequence). The CDR3 is CASSQDFANSREQYF. DNA for the CDR3: TGTGCCAGCAGCCAAGATTTTGCAAATTCTCGGGAGCAGTACTTC.

DNA of the CDR3: TGTGCCAGCACGGCGGGGAACATTCAGTACTTC. This sequence encodes CASTAGNIQYF. V usage is TRBV28 and J usage is TRBJ2-4, with TRBD2 as a possible D gene (6 bases). The ends were cut back, 7 bases at V and 7 bases at J, with 8 bases in the middle. This CDR3 contains 11 residues. Germline values: CDR1 MDHEN, CDR2 SYDVKM. The variable domain in full, with the rest retrieved from reference TRBV28 and TRBJ2-4, is DVKVTQSSRYLVKRTGEKVFLECVQDMDHENMFWYRQDPGLGLRLIYFSYDVKMKEKGDIPEGYSVSREKKERFSLILESASTNQTSMYLCASTAGNIQYFGAGTRLSVL.

Notes on this clone: Other DNA variants within this sample encode the same CDR3. The J gene is TRBJ1-2, the V gene TRBV12-3 or TRBV12-4; D gene ambiguous. V shed 4 bases and J shed 3 bases, with 6 bases lying between them. The CDR3 is made up of 12 amino acids. In DNA, the CDR3 is TGTGCCAGCAGTTCCGGGGACTATGGCTACACCTTC. Translated: CASSSGDYGYTF.

V and J are TRBV10-2 and TRBJ1-1, with D tentatively TRBD1 (6 bases). CDR3 length: 14 amino acids. V was shortened by 0 bases and J by 8 bases, with 13 bases between the two germline ends. Germline lookup yields CDR1 WSHSY and CDR2 SAAADI. CDR3 DNA: TGCGCCAGCAGTGAGTCTCAGGGGTACATGGAAGCTTTCTTT. Its protein is CASSESQGYMEAFF.

This clone has ten or more counts. This chain uses TRBV3-1 (or the pseudogene TRBV3-2) with TRBJ1-1; 12 nucleotides match TRBD1. The CDR3 spans 16 residues. V lost 4 bases and J lost 6; bases outside the gene matches: 9. Per the germline V gene, CDR1 is LGHDT and CDR2 is YNNKEL (reference sequence). The chain's CDR3 is CASSLGTGGGKAEAFF. The CDR3 bases are TGTGCCAGCAGCCTGGGGACAGGGGGCGGGAAAGCTGAAGCTTTCTTT.

There are a few counts of this clone. The chain joins TRBV6-5 to TRBJ1-5; D might be TRBD1 (5 bases). Germline V lookup: CDR1 MNHEY, CDR2 SVGAGI. Trimming cost V 6 bases and J 9 bases, with 12 bases left between them. The CDR3 runs to 12 residues. The CDR3 DNA is TGTGCCAGCAGCGGGGGGTATGGGCCCCAGCATTTT. Translation gives CASSGGYGPQHF.

This sequence joins TRBV10-2 and TRBJ1-2; D remains ambiguous. Germline loops: CDR1 WSHSY, CDR2 SAAADI. The V end lost 0 bases, the J end lost 5 bases, and 10 bases lay between the germline ends. The CDR3 runs to 14 residues. Here the CDR3 reads CASSESSGPYGYTF. In DNA form, the CDR3 reads TGCGCCAGCAGTGAGTCGAGTGGACCTTATGGCTACACCTTC.

This clone was observed once. The chain recombines TRBV29-1 with TRBJ2-1, with D possibly being TRBD1 or TRBD2 (5 bases each). The germline gives CDR1 SQVTM, CDR2 ANQGSEA. This CDR3 region has 14 residues. Trimming took 3 bases from V and 5 from J, leaving 14 bases between them. CDR3 sequence reads: CSVDGAGLNNEQFF. In DNA, the CDR3 is TGCAGCGTTGACGGGGCAGGCCTCAACAATGAGCAGTTCTTC.

A few counts support this clone. An end of the junction does not agree with germline; a read error may underlie this. The J gene is TRBJ2-1, the V gene TRBV19, with D possibly TRBD2 on 5 matching bases. There are 12 residues in the CDR3. CDR1 is LNHDA and CDR2 is SQIVND in the germline V gene (reference sequence). The DNA of the CDR3 is TGTGCCAGTAGTATCGGGGTCAGCCCTTCGATCTTC. It codes for CASSIGVSPSIF.

The rearrangement links TRBV2 to TRBJ2-7, with unresolved D. From germline, CDR1 is SNHLY and CDR2 FYNNEI. The CDR3 loop spans 13 amino acids. Trimming pared 2 bases from V and 3 bases from J, leaving 8 bases between. For the CDR3, the DNA is TGTGCCAGCAGTGAATCGTGGGGCTACGAGCAGTACTTC. Amino acids: CASSESWGYEQYF.

The chain has TRBV6-5 and TRBJ1-5, with no clear D. The CDR3 sequence is 13 residues long. Trimming removed 4 bases from V and 7 bases from J, with 11 bases in between. Germline CDR1 MNHEY, CDR2 SVGAGI. CDR3 bases: TGTGCCAGCAGTTCCAGGCCCAACCAGCCCCAGCATTTT. Encoded protein: CASSSRPNQPQHF.

The rearrangement uses TRBV5-4 and TRBJ2-7, with D perhaps given as TRBD1 or TRBD2 (5 bases each). CDR3 length: 13 amino acids. The V gene lost 4 bases and the J gene lost 7 bases, with 15 bases spanning the gap. CDR1 SGHNT and CDR2 YYREEE come from the germline V gene (reference sequence). DNA for the CDR3: TGTGCCAGCAGCCGGGACGGAGCTCGGGAGCAGTACTTC. Amino acid sequence: CASSRDGAREQYF.

The rearrangement links TRBV28 to TRBJ2-7; 8 nucleotides line up with TRBD1. From germline, CDR1 is MDHEN and CDR2 SYDVKM. Trimming cost V 9 bases and J 0 bases; bases outside gene matches: 4. The CDR3 runs 13 residues. The CDR3 reads CASADRVSYEQYF. The CDR3 region has the DNA TGTGCCAGTGCGGACAGGGTCTCCTACGAGCAGTACTTC.

Note on this clone: This specimen includes other DNA sequences encoding the same CDR3. V usage is TRBV2 and J usage is TRBJ2-2; 8 bases are a match to TRBD2. Looked up from germline, CDR1 is SNHLY and CDR2 is FYNNEI. The CDR3 totals 15 residues. The junction had 3 bases not matched to a gene; V was cut back by 3 bases and J by 3 bases. The CDR3 protein is CASSEAGGDTGELFF. The DNA for the CDR3 is TGTGCCAGCAGTGAGGCGGGAGGTGACACCGGGGAGCTGTTTTTT.

This clone turned up a few times. This chain links TRBV2 with TRBJ2-3; D uncertain. CDR3 length equals 15 residues. The V gene lost 0 bases and the J gene lost 4 bases, with 11 bases spanning the gap. Germline CDR1 reads SNHLY; CDR2 reads FYNNEI. CDR3 sequence: CASSEARLEADTQYF. The CDR3 region has the DNA TGTGCCAGCAGTGAAGCGCGCCTAGAAGCAGATACGCAGTATTTT.

The chain joins TRBV18 to TRBJ2-5, with 11 positions matching TRBD2. The germline V gene encodes CDR1 KGHSH and CDR2 LQKENI. This CDR3 is 18 amino acids long. The V and J ends lost 1 base and 2 bases, in that order; junction bases with no gene match: 9. CDR3 sequence reads: CASSPLGGRLAGQETQYF. Written as DNA, the CDR3 is TGTGCCAGCTCACCACTCGGAGGCCGACTAGCGGGACAAGAGACCCAGTACTTC.